This T cell receptor (beta chain) was retrieved from a study of shared clonotypes between healthy human individuals. Cells designated naive CD8 were CD45RO-negative and were positively selected for CCR7, with terminally differentiated effector memory CD45RA+ cells excluded. The V gene lost 6 bases and the J gene lost 7 bases, with 15 bases spanning the gap. CDR1 and CDR2 from the germline V gene are MDHEN and SYDVKM. CDR3 size: 13 residues. Only in-frame clones appear in the TCRdb table, and some are missing; sequencing was by immunoSEQ multiplex PCR. The sample has about 2,200,000 clones; roughly 91% are singletons.

V usage is TRBV28 and J usage is TRBJ1-2; possibly TRBD1 for D (5 bases). Sequencing was done on a sample of naive CD8+ T cells from PBMCs. This clonotype originated in a man between 18 and 35 years old in good health. Some clones in this sample may be carry-over from other donors' samples. Here the CDR3 reads CASRDSGSPGYTF. The DNA of the CDR3 is TGTGCCAGCAGGGATTCAGGGTCGCCTGGCTACACCTTC.